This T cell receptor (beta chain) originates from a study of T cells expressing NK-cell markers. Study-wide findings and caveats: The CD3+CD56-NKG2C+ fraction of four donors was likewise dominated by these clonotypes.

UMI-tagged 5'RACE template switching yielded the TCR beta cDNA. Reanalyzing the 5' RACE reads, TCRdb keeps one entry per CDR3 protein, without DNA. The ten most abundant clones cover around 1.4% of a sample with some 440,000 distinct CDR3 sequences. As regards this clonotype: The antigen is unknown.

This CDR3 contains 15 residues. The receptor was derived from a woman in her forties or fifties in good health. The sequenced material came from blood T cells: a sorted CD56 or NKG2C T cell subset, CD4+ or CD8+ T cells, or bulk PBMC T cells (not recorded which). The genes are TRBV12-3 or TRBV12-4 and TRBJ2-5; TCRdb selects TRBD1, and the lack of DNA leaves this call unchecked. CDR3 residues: CASSFPGPGRETQYF.